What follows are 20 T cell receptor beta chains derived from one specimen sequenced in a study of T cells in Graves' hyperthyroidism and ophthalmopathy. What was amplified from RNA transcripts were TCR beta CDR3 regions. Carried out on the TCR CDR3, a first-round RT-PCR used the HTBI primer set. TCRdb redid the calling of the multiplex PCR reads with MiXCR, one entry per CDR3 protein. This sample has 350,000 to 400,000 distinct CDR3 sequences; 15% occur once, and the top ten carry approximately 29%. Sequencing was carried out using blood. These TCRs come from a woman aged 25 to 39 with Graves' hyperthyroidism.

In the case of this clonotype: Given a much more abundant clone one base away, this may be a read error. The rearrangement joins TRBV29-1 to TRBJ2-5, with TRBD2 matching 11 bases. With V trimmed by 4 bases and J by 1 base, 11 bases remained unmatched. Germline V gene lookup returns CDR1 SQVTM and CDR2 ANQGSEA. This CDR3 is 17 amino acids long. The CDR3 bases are TGCAGCGTTGTGATCACTAGCGGGAGACAGTGCCAAGAGACCCAGTACTTC. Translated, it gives CSVVITSGRQCQETQYF.

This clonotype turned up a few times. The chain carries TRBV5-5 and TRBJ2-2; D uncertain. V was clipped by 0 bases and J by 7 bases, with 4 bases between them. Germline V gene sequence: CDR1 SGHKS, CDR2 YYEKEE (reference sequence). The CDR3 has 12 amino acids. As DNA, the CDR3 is TGTGCCAGCAGCTTGGCCTTCGGGGAGCTGTTTTTT. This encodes CASSLAFGELFF.

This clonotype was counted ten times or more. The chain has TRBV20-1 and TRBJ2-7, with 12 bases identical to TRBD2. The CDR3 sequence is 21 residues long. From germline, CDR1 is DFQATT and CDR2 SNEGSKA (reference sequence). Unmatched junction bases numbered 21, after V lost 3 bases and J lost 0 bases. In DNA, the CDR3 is TGCAGTGCTAGGGGTTATGCCACCAGAGGACTAGCGGGGAAAAGCTCCTACGAGCAGTACTTC. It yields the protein CSARGYATRGLAGKSSYEQYF.

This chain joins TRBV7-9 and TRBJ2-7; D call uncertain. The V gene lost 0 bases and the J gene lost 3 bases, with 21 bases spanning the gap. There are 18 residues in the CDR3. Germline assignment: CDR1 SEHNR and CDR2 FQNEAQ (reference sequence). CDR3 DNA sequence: TGTGCCAGCAGCTTAGCTTTTACCGACGGTGTACCCCTCTACGAGCAGTACTTC. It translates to CASSLAFTDGVPLYEQYF.

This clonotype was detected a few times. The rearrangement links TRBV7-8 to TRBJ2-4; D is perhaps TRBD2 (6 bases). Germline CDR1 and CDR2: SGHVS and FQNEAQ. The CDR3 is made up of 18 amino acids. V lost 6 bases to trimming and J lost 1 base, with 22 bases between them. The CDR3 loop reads CASSQKGRLEPAKNIQYF. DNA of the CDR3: TGTGCCAGCAGTCAGAAGGGACGACTAGAACCTGCCAAAAACATTCAGTACTTC. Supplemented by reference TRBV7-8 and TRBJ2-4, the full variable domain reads GAGVSQSPRYKVAKRGQDVALRCDPISGHVSLFWYQQALGQGPEFLTYFQNEAQLDKSGLPSDRFFAERPEGSVSTLKIQRTQQEDSAVYLCASSQKGRLEPAKNIQYFGAGTRLSVL.

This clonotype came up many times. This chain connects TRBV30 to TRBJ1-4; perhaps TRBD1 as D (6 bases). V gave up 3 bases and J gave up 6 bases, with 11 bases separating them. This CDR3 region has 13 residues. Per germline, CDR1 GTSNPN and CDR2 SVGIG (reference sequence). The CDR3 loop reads CAWSGQNHEKLFF. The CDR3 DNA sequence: TGTGCCTGGAGCGGACAGAACCATGAAAAACTGTTTTTT.

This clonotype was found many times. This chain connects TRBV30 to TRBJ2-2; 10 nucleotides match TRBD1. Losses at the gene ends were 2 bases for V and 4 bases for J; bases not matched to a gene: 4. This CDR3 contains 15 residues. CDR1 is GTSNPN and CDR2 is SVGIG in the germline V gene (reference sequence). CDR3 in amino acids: CAWSTGQGFTGELFF. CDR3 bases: TGTGCCTGGAGTACGGGACAGGGGTTCACCGGGGAGCTGTTTTTT. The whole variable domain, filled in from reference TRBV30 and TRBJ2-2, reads SQTIHQWPATLVQPVGSPLSLECTVEGTSNPNLYWYRQAAGRGLQLLFYSVGIGQISSEVPQNLSASRPQDRQFILSSKKLLLSDSGFYLCAWSTGQGFTGELFFGEGSRLTVL.

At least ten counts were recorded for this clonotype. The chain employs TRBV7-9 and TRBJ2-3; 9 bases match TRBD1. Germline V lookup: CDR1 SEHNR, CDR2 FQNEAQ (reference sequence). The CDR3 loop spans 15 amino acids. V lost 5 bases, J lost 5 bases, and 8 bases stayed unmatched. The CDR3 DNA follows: TGTGCCAGCAGCCACTACAGGGGGCAAGTAGATACGCAGTATTTT. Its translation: CASSHYRGQVDTQYF.

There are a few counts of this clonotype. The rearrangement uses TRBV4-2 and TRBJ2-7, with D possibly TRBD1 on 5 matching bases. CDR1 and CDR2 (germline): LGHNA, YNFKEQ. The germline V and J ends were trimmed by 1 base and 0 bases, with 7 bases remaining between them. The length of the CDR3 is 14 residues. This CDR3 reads CASSQAQGSYEQYF. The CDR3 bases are TGTGCCAGCAGCCAAGCGCAGGGCTCCTACGAGCAGTACTTC.

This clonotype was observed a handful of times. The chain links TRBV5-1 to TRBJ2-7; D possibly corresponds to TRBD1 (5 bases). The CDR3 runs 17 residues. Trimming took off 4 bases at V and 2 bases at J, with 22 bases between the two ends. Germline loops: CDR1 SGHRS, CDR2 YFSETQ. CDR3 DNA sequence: TGCGCCAGCAGCGGGGCAGTCCAGGCGATGAGCCCCTACGAGCAGTACTTC. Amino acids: CASSGAVQAMSPYEQYF.

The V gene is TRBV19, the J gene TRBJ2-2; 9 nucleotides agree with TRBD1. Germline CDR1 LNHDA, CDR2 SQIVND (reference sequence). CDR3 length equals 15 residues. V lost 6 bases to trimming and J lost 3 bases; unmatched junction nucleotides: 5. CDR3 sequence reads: CASRRQGEDTGELFF. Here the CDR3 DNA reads TGTGCCAGTAGGAGACAGGGGGAGGACACCGGGGAGCTGTTTTTT. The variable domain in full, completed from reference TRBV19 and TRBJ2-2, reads DGGITQSPKYLFRKEGQNVTLSCEQNLNHDAMYWYRQDPGQGLRLIYYSQIVNDFQKGDIAEGYSVSREKKESFPLTVTSAQKNPTAFYLCASRRQGEDTGELFFGEGSRLTVL.

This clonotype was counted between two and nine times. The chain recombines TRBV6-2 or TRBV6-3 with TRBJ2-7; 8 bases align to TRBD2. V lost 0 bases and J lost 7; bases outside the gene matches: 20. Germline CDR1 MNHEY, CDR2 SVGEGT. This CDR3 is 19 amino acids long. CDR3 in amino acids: CASSYSASRGTRAAFEQYF. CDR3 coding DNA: TGTGCCAGCAGTTACTCGGCTAGTCGCGGGACTAGGGCTGCGTTTGAGCAGTACTTC.

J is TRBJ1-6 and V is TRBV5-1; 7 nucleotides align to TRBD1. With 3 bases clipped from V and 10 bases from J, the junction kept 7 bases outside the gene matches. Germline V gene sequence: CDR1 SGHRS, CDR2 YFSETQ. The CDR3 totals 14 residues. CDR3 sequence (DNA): TGCGCCAGCAGCTCTACAGGGGAAGGCTCACCCCTCCACTTT. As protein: CASSSTGEGSPLHF.

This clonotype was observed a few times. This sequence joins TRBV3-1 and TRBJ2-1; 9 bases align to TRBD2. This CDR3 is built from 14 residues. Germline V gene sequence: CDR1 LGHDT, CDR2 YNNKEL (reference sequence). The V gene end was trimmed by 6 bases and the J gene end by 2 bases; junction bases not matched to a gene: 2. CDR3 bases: TGTGCCAGCAGGGGCGGGAGGGCCTACAATGAGCAGTTCTTC. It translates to CASRGGRAYNEQFF.

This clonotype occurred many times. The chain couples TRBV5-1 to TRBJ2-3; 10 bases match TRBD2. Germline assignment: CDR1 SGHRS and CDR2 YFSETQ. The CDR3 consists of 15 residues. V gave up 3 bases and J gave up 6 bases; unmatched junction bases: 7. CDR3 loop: CASSSRAGGWDTQYF. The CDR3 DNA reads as TGCGCCAGCAGCTCAAGAGCGGGAGGGTGGGATACGCAGTATTTT.

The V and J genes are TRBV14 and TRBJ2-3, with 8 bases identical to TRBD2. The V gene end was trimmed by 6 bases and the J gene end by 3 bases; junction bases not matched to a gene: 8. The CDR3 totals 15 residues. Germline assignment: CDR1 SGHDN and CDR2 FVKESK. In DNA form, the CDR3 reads TGTGCCAGCAGTATCACTAGCGGACAGACAGATACGCAGTATTTT. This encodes CASSITSGQTDTQYF.

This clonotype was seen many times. CDR3 coding DNA: TGTGCCAGCAGTGCTCAACCGGGGGCGGGATTCTCCTACAATGAGCAGTTCTTC. As protein: CASSAQPGAGFSYNEQFF. This rearrangement joins TRBV28 to TRBJ2-1; D is possibly TRBD1 or TRBD2 (6 bases each). Trimming left V 5 bases short and J 0 bases short, with 20 bases between. This CDR3 comprises 18 residues. Looked up from germline, CDR1 is MDHEN and CDR2 is SYDVKM.

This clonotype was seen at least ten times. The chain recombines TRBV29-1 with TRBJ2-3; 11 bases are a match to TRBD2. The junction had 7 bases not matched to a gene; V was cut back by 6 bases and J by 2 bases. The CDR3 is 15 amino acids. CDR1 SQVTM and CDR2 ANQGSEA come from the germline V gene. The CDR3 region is CSVSTSGITTDTQYF. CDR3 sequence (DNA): TGCAGCGTGTCGACTAGCGGGATTACCACAGATACGCAGTATTTT.

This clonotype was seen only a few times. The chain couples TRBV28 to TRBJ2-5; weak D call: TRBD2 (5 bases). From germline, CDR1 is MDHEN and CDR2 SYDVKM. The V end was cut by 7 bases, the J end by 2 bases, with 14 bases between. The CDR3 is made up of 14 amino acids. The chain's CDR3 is CASTSPRGQETQYF. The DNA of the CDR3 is TGTGCCAGCACCTCCCCCCGGGGTCAAGAGACCCAGTACTTC.

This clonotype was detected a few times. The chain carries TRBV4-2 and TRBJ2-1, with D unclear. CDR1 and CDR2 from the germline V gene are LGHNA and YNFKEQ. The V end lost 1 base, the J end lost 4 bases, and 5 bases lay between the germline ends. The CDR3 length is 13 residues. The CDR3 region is CASSQAVYNEQFF. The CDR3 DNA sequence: TGTGCCAGCAGCCAAGCAGTATACAATGAGCAGTTCTTC.